Given below is one TCR beta chain in context. The data were obtained in a study of shared T cell receptors in the human thymus. Here immunoSEQ multiplex PCR was the method, and the copy in TCRdb shows in-frame clones only, minus some. The table has over 650,000 clones, about 90% seen once; the top ten hold roughly 0.0086%. Trimming shortened V by 5 bases and J by 3 bases, and 14 bases separated the two germline ends. CDR1 MNHEY and CDR2 SMNVEV come from the germline V gene (reference sequence). The CDR3 has 14 residues. The data were also submitted as part of a second study, on human thymus T cells. Turning to that study: Thymus tissue was removed during corrective cardiac surgery.

Sequencing input: thymocytes. The source is a boy under two years old with a congenital heart defect. The chain couples TRBV27 to TRBJ2-7; tentative D call: TRBD2 (6 bases). CDR3 region: CASSIKRANYEQYF. The CDR3 region has the DNA TGTGCCAGCAGTATAAAGCGGGCCAACTACGAGCAGTACTTC.